The clone carrying this T cell receptor beta chain was seen a handful of times. Its target is not known. Germline lookup yields CDR1 SGHDT and CDR2 YYEEEE. V gave up 0 bases and J gave up 7 bases; unmatched junction bases: 9. The CDR3 length is 15 residues. These data are taken from a study of immune cell composition in non-small cell lung cancer. Study-wide context: Most cases were lung adenocarcinoma or squamous cell carcinoma. The study's findings and limits: 60% to 75% of squamous and 33% of adenocarcinoma cases had tumour-associated clones >0.5%.

Assay used: immunoSEQ multiplex PCR; TCRdb lists only in-frame clones, some missing. Of several thousand clones in the sample, roughly two thirds are singletons; the top ten hold 23%. Normal lung was sampled as far from the tumour as possible, at least 3 cm. The chain is built from TRBV5-6 and TRBJ1-2, with 7 bases matching TRBD1. Sequencing was done on a sample of non-adjacent lung tissue. The clonotype originates from a human donor with non-small cell lung cancer. Written as DNA, the CDR3 is TGTGCCAGCAGCTTGGCCGACAGGGTAACAACTGGCTACACCTTC. This translates into CASSLADRVTTGYTF.